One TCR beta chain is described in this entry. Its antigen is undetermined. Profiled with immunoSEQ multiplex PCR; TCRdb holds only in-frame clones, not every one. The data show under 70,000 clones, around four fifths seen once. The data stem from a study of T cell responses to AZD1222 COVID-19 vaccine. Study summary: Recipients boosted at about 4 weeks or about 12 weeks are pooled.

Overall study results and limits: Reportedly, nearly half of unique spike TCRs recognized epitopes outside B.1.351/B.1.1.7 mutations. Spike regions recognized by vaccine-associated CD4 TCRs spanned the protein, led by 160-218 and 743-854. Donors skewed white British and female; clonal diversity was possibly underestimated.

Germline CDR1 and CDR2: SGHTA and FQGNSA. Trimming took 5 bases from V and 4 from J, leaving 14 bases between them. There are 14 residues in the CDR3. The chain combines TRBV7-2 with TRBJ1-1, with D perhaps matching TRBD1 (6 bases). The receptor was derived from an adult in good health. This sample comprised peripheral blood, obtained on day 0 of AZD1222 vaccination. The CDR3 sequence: CASSQIPGVTEAFF. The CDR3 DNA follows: TGTGCCAGCAGCCAGATCCCAGGGGTCACTGAAGCTTTCTTT. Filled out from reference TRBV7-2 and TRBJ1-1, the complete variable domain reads GAGVSQSPSNKVTEKGKDVELRCDPISGHTALYWYRQSLGQGLEFLIYFQGNSAPDKSGLPSDRFSAERTGGSVSTLTIQRTQQEDSAVYLCASSQIPGVTEAFFGQGTRLTVV.